The clone carrying this T cell receptor beta chain occurred a few times. The antigen remains undetermined. These data originate in a study of OX40 agonist ivuxolimab in advanced cancers. The wider study: The dose-escalation cohort had hepatocellular carcinoma, melanoma, renal cell or head and neck cancer. Participants could have had prior anti-PD-1, anti-PD-L1 or anti-CTLA-4 therapy, and approximately 40% had some.

This table comes from immunoSEQ multiplex PCR, and its TCRdb copy is limited to in-frame clones, with some not included. Here the sample spans about 53,000 clones, more than 75% being singletons. General study results and limits: Clonal expansion by week 6 occurred in CD4+ and CD8+ blood T cells (at 0.1 to 3.0 mg/kg). CD8+ T cells were the subset that, on average, had more expanded clones than CD4+.

From germline, CDR1 is MNHNY and CDR2 SVGAGI (reference sequence). This CDR3 contains 15 residues. After removal of 8 bases from V and 6 bases from J, the junction contained 12 bases not matched to a gene. The V call is TRBV6-6, the J call TRBJ2-2; TRBD1 matches at 7 bases. This clonotype originated in an adult with an advanced solid tumor such as melanoma, head and neck, liver or kidney cancer. Sequences were derived from CD4+ or CD8+ T cells sorted from blood, sampled in a trial of the OX40 agonist ivuxolimab. CDR3 in amino acids: CASQRGQFLPGELFF. In DNA form, the CDR3 reads TGTGCCAGCCAAAGGGGACAGTTTCTTCCCGGGGAGCTGTTTTTT.